Below, 32 T cell receptor beta chains from the same sample are listed, as sequenced in a study of TIL therapy for anti-PD-1-resistant metastatic lung cancer. The sample's time point: pre-treatment sample, taken before nivolumab and TIL therapy. The libraries were made with immunoSEQ v3. TCRdb's copy holds only in-frame clones and misses some; the assay was immunoSEQ multiplex PCR. The sample consists of more than 55,000 clones, about 69% of them appearing once. The material was blood, obtained at baseline. Receptor source: a person between 25 and 79 years old with non-small cell lung cancer.

The chain uses TRBV30 and TRBJ1-5; D may be TRBD1 (6 bases). From germline, CDR1 is GTSNPN and CDR2 SVGIG (reference sequence). Trimming pared 0 bases from V and 2 bases from J, leaving 11 bases between. The CDR3 loop spans 15 amino acids. CDR3 protein: CAWSVGGMGNQPQHF. CDR3 nucleotides: TGTGCCTGGAGTGTAGGGGGGATGGGCAATCAGCCCCAGCATTTT.

The V and J genes are TRBV10-3 and TRBJ1-4; no reliable D call. CDR1 and CDR2 (germline): ENHRY, SYGVKD. The CDR3 runs to 15 residues. V was trimmed by 3 bases and J by 0 bases, leaving 8 bases between them. Here the CDR3 DNA reads TGTGCCATCAGTGAAGACCTAACAACTAATGAAAAACTGTTTTTT. Translated: CAISEDLTTNEKLFF.

This clone was detected only a few times. The junction differs from germline at one of its ends, possibly a read error. The V and J genes are TRBV30 and TRBJ1-5, with TRBD1 matching 9 bases. Germline V gene sequence: CDR1 GTSNPN, CDR2 SVGIG (reference sequence). The CDR3 is 12 residues long. The CDR3 loop is CAWSSGTGFLYF. CDR3 coding DNA: TGTGCCTGGAGCTCCGGGACAGGGTTCCTTTATTTT.

This sequence joins TRBV28 and TRBJ2-7; D not resolved. This CDR3 spans 13 amino acids. V dropped 2 bases and J dropped 2 bases, with 7 bases sitting between them. The germline V gene has CDR1 MDHEN and CDR2 SYDVKM. In DNA form, the CDR3 reads TGTGCCAGCAGTTTAGGGCTAGCCTACGAGCAGTACTTC. Amino acids: CASSLGLAYEQYF. The whole variable domain, remainder taken from reference TRBV28 and TRBJ2-7, is DVKVTQSSRYLVKRTGEKVFLECVQDMDHENMFWYRQDPGLGLRLIYFSYDVKMKEKGDIPEGYSVSREKKERFSLILESASTNQTSMYLCASSLGLAYEQYFGPGTRLTVT.

V gene TRBV30 combines with J gene TRBJ2-7; D is unresolved. V was pared by 1 base and J by 6 bases, with 7 bases between. This CDR3 is built from 11 residues. The germline gives CDR1 GTSNPN, CDR2 SVGIG (reference sequence). In nucleotides, the CDR3 is TGTGCCTGGAGTGCACTCTCCGAGCAGTACTTC. Translating gives CAWSALSEQYF.

This clone occurred a few times. The chain joins TRBV10-3 to TRBJ1-3; maybe TRBD1 (5 bases). V gave up 5 bases and J gave up 2 bases, with 19 bases separating them. The CDR3 is made up of 17 amino acids. CDR1 ENHRY and CDR2 SYGVKD come from the germline V gene. This CDR3 is CAISSSAPQGPGNTIYF. The CDR3 nucleotides are TGTGCCATCAGTTCCTCAGCCCCCCAGGGACCTGGAAACACCATATATTTT.

This clone has a handful of counts. The CDR3 is CASSLAGNTEAFF. The CDR3 nucleotides read TGTGCCAGCAGCTTAGCAGGGAACACTGAAGCTTTCTTT. The chain carries TRBV7-9 and TRBJ1-1, with D unclear. The V end was cut by 0 bases, the J end by 1 base, with 3 bases between. The CDR3 spans 13 residues. Germline values: CDR1 SEHNR, CDR2 FQNEAQ (reference sequence). Full variable domain (missing parts from reference TRBV7-9 and TRBJ1-1): DTGVSQNPRHKITKRGQNVTFRCDPISEHNRLYWYRQTLGQGPEFLTYFQNEAQLEKSRLLSDRFSAERPKGSFSTLEIQRTEQGDSAMYLCASSLAGNTEAFFGQGTRLTVV.

This clone was observed a single time. The chain uses TRBV10-3 and TRBJ2-1; 7 bases fit TRBD2. Germline V lookup: CDR1 ENHRY, CDR2 SYGVKD. The CDR3 loop spans 17 amino acids. The J segment lost 2 bases and the V segment lost 5 bases, leaving 12 bases of the junction unmatched. The CDR3, as DNA: TGTGCCATCAGTAAACGCCTAAGCGGGGAAGCCTACAATGAGCAGTTCTTC. Residues: CAISKRLSGEAYNEQFF.

This clone was detected only a few times. The chain has TRBV28 and TRBJ1-1; TRBD1 is a possible D gene (5 bases). The CDR3 sequence is 12 residues long. The ends were cut back, 8 bases at V and 3 bases at J, with 10 bases in the middle. CDR1 and CDR2 from the germline V gene are MDHEN and SYDVKM. The DNA for the CDR3 is TGTGCCAGCCAAGGGGTACACACTGAAGCTTTCTTT. The encoded protein is CASQGVHTEAFF.

This chain joins TRBV5-1 and TRBJ2-1, with 11 bases matching TRBD2. J was trimmed by 5 bases and V by 2 bases; bases with no gene match: 3. The CDR3 is made up of 15 amino acids. Germline V lookup: CDR1 SGHRS, CDR2 YFSETQ. CDR3 protein: CASSFRLAGHNEQFF. In nucleotides, the CDR3 is TGCGCCAGCAGCTTCCGACTAGCGGGGCACAATGAGCAGTTCTTC. The whole variable domain, filled in from reference TRBV5-1 and TRBJ2-1, reads KAGVTQTPRYLIKTRGQQVTLSCSPISGHRSVSWYQQTPGQGLQFLFEYFSETQRNKGNFPGRFSGRQFSNSRSEMNVSTLELGDSALYLCASSFRLAGHNEQFFGPGTRLTVL.

The V and J genes are TRBV18 and TRBJ1-4, with D uncertain. Germline CDR1 KGHSH, CDR2 LQKENI. Between the trimmed V and J ends, which lost 6 bases and 10 bases, there was a span of 12 bases. There are 12 residues in the CDR3. CDR3 bases: TGTGCCAGCTCGGGTGATGGAAGAAAACTGTTTTTT. It translates to CASSGDGRKLFF. Combining the CDR3 with reference TRBV18 and TRBJ1-4 gives the whole variable domain NAGVMQNPRHLVRRRGQEARLRCSPMKGHSHVYWYRQLPEEGLKFMVYLQKENIIDESGMPKERFSAEFPKEGPSILRIQQVVRGDSAAYFCASSGDGRKLFFGSGTQLSVL.

This rearrangement joins TRBV5-1 to TRBJ1-2; TRBD1 might be the D (5 bases). This CDR3 has 13 residues. CDR1 SGHRS and CDR2 YFSETQ come from the germline V gene. The V gene lost 0 bases and the J gene lost 8 bases, with 11 bases spanning the gap. Written as DNA, the CDR3 is TGCGCCAGCAGCTTGGCCCCAGGGAACGGCTACACCTTC. Translation gives CASSLAPGNGYTF.

V gene TRBV11-2 combines with J gene TRBJ1-1; no firm D call. Trimming left V 3 bases short and J 7 bases short, with 12 bases between. Germline CDR1 is SGHAT and CDR2 is FQNNGV. CDR3 length: 13 residues. CDR3 amino acids: CASSFRSFDEAFF. The CDR3 DNA reads TGTGCCAGCAGCTTCCGGTCTTTTGATGAAGCTTTCTTT.

This clone was detected only a few times. The gene calls are TRBV14 and TRBJ1-3, with D unresolved. Germline lookup yields CDR1 SGHDN and CDR2 FVKESK. V lost 2 bases and J 6 bases, leaving 5 bases between the germline ends. The CDR3 length is 12 residues. CDR3 nucleotides: TGTGCCAGCAGCCAAACATTAAACACCATATATTTT. This encodes CASSQTLNTIYF.

The count of this clone is one. CDR3 loop: CASSPDRRVYEQYF. The CDR3 DNA sequence: TGTGCCAGCAGTCCCGACAGGAGAGTTTACGAGCAGTACTTC. The V gene is TRBV6-1, the J gene TRBJ2-7; weak D call: TRBD1 (6 bases). CDR3 length: 14 amino acids. Trimming cost V 5 bases and J 4 bases, with 15 bases left between them. Germline CDR1 MNHNS, CDR2 SASEGT.

The table lists this clone with a count of one. This chain connects TRBV20-1 to TRBJ2-7; D not resolved. This CDR3 is 10 amino acids long. V gave up 6 bases and J gave up 5 bases, with 8 bases separating them. Germline CDR1 reads DFQATT; CDR2 reads SNEGSKA (reference sequence). CDR3: CSADRNEQYF. The CDR3 nucleotides read TGCAGTGCAGATCGAAACGAGCAGTACTTC.

The rearrangement uses TRBV5-1 and TRBJ2-1; 7 nucleotides line up with TRBD1. Germline V gene lookup returns CDR1 SGHRS and CDR2 YFSETQ. V shed 7 bases and J 5 bases; nucleotides not matched to a gene: 6. The CDR3 length is 13 residues. In DNA form, the CDR3 reads TGCGCCAGCGCGTTTGGGACAGACAATGAGCAGTTCTTC. Protein sequence: CASAFGTDNEQFF.

This clone was observed a single time. The chain joins TRBV6-5 to TRBJ2-2; 8 bases match TRBD1. The CDR3 length is 15 residues. With V trimmed by 4 bases and J by 6 bases, 7 bases remained unmatched. The germline gives CDR1 MNHEY, CDR2 SVGAGI. The CDR3 nucleotides read TGTGCCAGCAGTTCGCAGGGGGCGGCGGCCGGGGAGCTGTTTTTT. Translation: CASSSQGAAAGELFF.

V is TRBV19 and J is TRBJ1-5; tentative D call: TRBD1 (6 bases). Trimming took off 6 bases at V and 7 bases at J, with 13 bases between the two ends. This CDR3 is 13 amino acids long. Germline values: CDR1 LNHDA, CDR2 SQIVND (reference sequence). CDR3: CASSDYRDQPQHF. The CDR3 bases are TGTGCCAGTAGCGACTACAGGGACCAGCCCCAGCATTTT.

The V gene is TRBV5-1, the J gene TRBJ1-2; D perhaps matches TRBD1 (6 bases). The germline V and J ends were trimmed by 4 bases and 8 bases, with 18 bases remaining between them. Germline CDR1 reads SGHRS; CDR2 reads YFSETQ. The CDR3 runs to 14 residues. In nucleotides, the CDR3 is TGCGCCAGCAGCCTAAGACCGGGGGCAAGGGGCTACACCTTC. This codes for CASSLRPGARGYTF.

This chain uses TRBV6-5 with TRBJ1-1; maybe TRBD1 (6 bases). CDR1 and CDR2 from the germline V gene are MNHEY and SVGAGI. With 6 bases removed from V and 4 bases from J, the gap between germline ends came to 21 bases. The CDR3 loop spans 16 amino acids. CDR3 in DNA: TGTGCCAGCAGATACGATCATCGGGGGCGAGGCACTGAAGCTTTCTTT. This gives the protein CASRYDHRGRGTEAFF.

V is TRBV5-4 and J is TRBJ2-7; 7 positions agree with TRBD2. The CDR3 loop spans 13 amino acids. Germline CDR1 and CDR2: SGHNT and YYREEE (reference sequence). Germline trimming cut 4 bases from V and 0 bases from J; bases unmatched to any gene: 1. This chain's CDR3 is CASSGGGSYEQYF. In DNA, the CDR3 is TGTGCCAGCAGCGGCGGGGGCTCCTACGAGCAGTACTTC.

CDR3 DNA sequence: TGTGCCAGCAGCCCCTCGGATCAGGGACCGCCTGAAGCTTTCTTT. Its protein is CASSPSDQGPPEAFF. This chain joins TRBV28 and TRBJ1-1, with D possibly matching TRBD1 (5 bases). The CDR3 length is 15 residues. The V end lost 6 bases, the J end lost 6 bases, and 20 bases lay between the germline ends. Germline-derived CDR1 and CDR2 are MDHEN and SYDVKM.

This clone was counted at least ten times. This chain links TRBV19 with TRBJ1-5; D not resolved. V shed 3 bases and J shed 3 bases, with 9 bases lying between them. Germline values: CDR1 LNHDA, CDR2 SQIVND (reference sequence). The CDR3 sequence is 14 residues long. CDR3 amino acids: CASSIWQYNQPQHF. Here the CDR3 DNA reads TGTGCCAGTAGTATTTGGCAATACAATCAGCCCCAGCATTTT.

The chain carries TRBV5-4 and TRBJ1-3, with D hard to call. This CDR3 spans 13 amino acids. The V end was cut by 2 bases, the J end by 0 bases, with 3 bases between. The germline V gene has CDR1 SGHNT and CDR2 YYREEE (reference sequence). This chain's CDR3 is CASSFDSGNTIYF. For the CDR3, the DNA is TGTGCCAGCAGCTTCGACTCTGGAAACACCATATATTTT.

The V gene is TRBV5-6, the J gene TRBJ1-3; possibly TRBD1 for D (5 bases). The CDR3 consists of 18 residues. The germline V gene has CDR1 SGHDT and CDR2 YYEEEE. Trimming removed 1 base from V and 9 bases from J, with 26 bases in between. CDR3 amino acids: CASSLSLSGGAMFGTIYF. CDR3 sequence (DNA): TGTGCCAGCAGCTTGTCACTATCAGGTGGGGCAATGTTCGGCACCATATATTTT.

By share, this clone ranks as medium-sized. The gene calls are TRBV6-5 and TRBJ1-1; unclear D gene. In germline, CDR1 is MNHEY, CDR2 SVGAGI. This CDR3 has 14 amino acids. V lost 6 bases and J 4 bases, leaving 15 bases between the germline ends. The CDR3 DNA reads as TGTGCCAGCAGATACCAAACTGTAGGCACTGAAGCTTTCTTT. Amino acid sequence: CASRYQTVGTEAFF.

The gene calls are TRBV6-1 and TRBJ2-1; 8 nucleotides line up with TRBD2. The junction had 10 bases not matched to a gene; V was cut back by 3 bases and J by 9 bases. In germline, CDR1 is MNHNS, CDR2 SASEGT. The CDR3 has 15 amino acids. The CDR3 region has the DNA TGTGCCAGCAGTGACCCCGGGACTAGAATTGGTGAGCAGTTCTTC. Translating gives CASSDPGTRIGEQFF.

This sequence joins TRBV2 and TRBJ1-2; 8 bases are a match to TRBD1. The length of the CDR3 is 15 residues. Germline assignment: CDR1 SNHLY and CDR2 FYNNEI. The V and J ends lost 4 bases and 2 bases, in that order; junction bases with no gene match: 6. DNA for the CDR3: TGTGCCAGCAGTGGGACAGGGATCGAAAACTATGGCTACACCTTC. This encodes CASSGTGIENYGYTF. Together with reference TRBV2 and TRBJ1-2, the CDR3 gives the full variable domain: EPEVTQTPSHQVTQMGQEVILRCVPISNHLYFYWYRQILGQKVEFLVSFYNNEISEKSEIFDDQFSVERPDGSNFTLKIRSTKLEDSAMYFCASSGTGIENYGYTFGSGTRLTVV.

J is TRBJ2-2 and V is TRBV7-9, with D unresolved. Germline lookup yields CDR1 SEHNR and CDR2 FQNEAQ (reference sequence). This CDR3 is 13 amino acids long. Trimming removed 5 bases at V and 5 bases at J, with 9 bases between. The CDR3 nucleotides are TGTGCCAGCAGCCTGGGTGGGACCGGGGAGCTGTTTTTT. Protein product: CASSLGGTGELFF. The variable domain in full, with the rest retrieved from reference TRBV7-9 and TRBJ2-2, is DTGVSQNPRHKITKRGQNVTFRCDPISEHNRLYWYRQTLGQGPEFLTYFQNEAQLEKSRLLSDRFSAERPKGSFSTLEIQRTEQGDSAMYLCASSLGGTGELFFGEGSRLTVL.

J is TRBJ1-1 and V is TRBV29-1; no firm D call. Trimming shortened V by 2 bases and J by 1 base, and 8 bases separated the two germline ends. The CDR3 sequence is 13 residues long. Germline loops: CDR1 SQVTM, CDR2 ANQGSEA. The chain's CDR3 is CSVETQTNTEAFF. CDR3 sequence (DNA): TGCAGCGTTGAAACCCAGACGAACACTGAAGCTTTCTTT.

The V call is TRBV2, the J call TRBJ1-1; D not certain. This CDR3 is built from 12 residues. The V gene's germline CDR1 is SNHLY and CDR2 FYNNEI. V lost 7 bases, J lost 5 bases, and 11 bases lay in between. Written as DNA, the CDR3 is TGTGCCAGCATGGCCGGTAAAACTGAAGCTTTCTTT. Protein product: CASMAGKTEAFF.